These 14 T cell receptor beta chains originate from one sample sequenced in a study of CD8 T cells in ankylosing spondylitis. Study-wide points: Characteristic, it appeared, of ankylosing spondylitis blood was a TCR beta motif of fewer than 10 highly homologous variants.

TCRdb called the 5' RACE reads again in MiXCR, with one record for every CDR3 protein. The repertoire holds about 800,000 distinct CDR3 sequences, with roughly 10% as singletons. Antigens for these TCRs are unknown. Sequenced material: blood, either unsorted or a sorted T cell fraction (not recorded which). The receptors here all came from a male donor with ankylosing spondylitis.

This clonotype has more than one count but fewer than ten. The gene calls are TRBV20-1 and TRBJ2-7, with TRBD2 matching 7 bases. CDR1 is DFQATT and CDR2 is SNEGSKA in the germline V gene (reference sequence). Unmatched junction bases numbered 6, after V lost 0 bases and J lost 1 base. The CDR3 spans 15 residues. In DNA, the CDR3 is TGCAGTGCTAGAGATTCCAAGCGGGGTTCCTACGAGCAGTACTTC. The encoded protein is CSARDSKRGSYEQYF.

This clonotype was seen a few times. V is TRBV20-1 and J is TRBJ2-1, with 7 bases matching TRBD2. Losses at the gene ends were 4 bases for V and 0 bases for J; bases not matched to a gene: 3. Germline-derived CDR1 and CDR2 are DFQATT and SNEGSKA (reference sequence). The CDR3 spans 14 residues. As DNA, the CDR3 is TGCAGTGCTATACTAGCGAGCTCCTACAATGAGCAGTTCTTC. Translation: CSAILASSYNEQFF.

This clonotype was found many times. The V call is TRBV2, the J call TRBJ1-1, with D hard to call. The V end was cut by 6 bases, the J end by 1 base, with 12 bases between. Germline CDR1 is SNHLY and CDR2 is FYNNEI. This CDR3 region has 14 residues. CDR3 region: CASRGPTPNTEAFF. The CDR3 bases are TGTGCCAGCAGGGGTCCGACCCCGAACACTGAAGCTTTCTTT.

This clonotype was detected only a few times. The V and J genes are TRBV4-1 and TRBJ2-5; 10 positions agree with TRBD1. V lost 1 base and J lost 2; bases outside the gene matches: 7. The CDR3 is 17 amino acids. Per the germline V gene, CDR1 is MGHRA and CDR2 is YSYEKL. The CDR3 nucleotides read TGCGCCAGCAGCCAAGGGGGTAGGACAGGGGGTCAAGAGACCCAGTACTTC. Translated: CASSQGGRTGGQETQYF.

This chain links TRBV20-1 with TRBJ1-6; no reliable D call. CDR1 DFQATT and CDR2 SNEGSKA come from the germline V gene (reference sequence). With 1 base removed from V and 10 bases from J, the gap between germline ends came to 14 bases. The CDR3 contains 14 residues. CDR3 loop: CSARAGKMGSPLHF. DNA of the CDR3: TGCAGTGCTAGAGCGGGGAAGATGGGATCACCCCTCCACTTT.

The rearrangement uses TRBV7-2 and TRBJ2-1; possible D gene TRBD1, 5 bases. Germline loops: CDR1 SGHTA, CDR2 FQGNSA. CDR3 length: 14 residues. V was clipped by 5 bases and J by 6 bases, with 14 bases between them. Written as DNA, the CDR3 is TGTGCCAGCAGCCCAGGGTGGCTCACCAATGAGCAGTTCTTC. This gives the protein CASSPGWLTNEQFF. Complete variable domain (other parts from reference TRBV7-2 and TRBJ2-1): GAGVSQSPSNKVTEKGKDVELRCDPISGHTALYWYRQSLGQGLEFLIYFQGNSAPDKSGLPSDRFSAERTGGSVSTLTIQRTQQEDSAVYLCASSPGWLTNEQFFGPGTRLTVL.

This clonotype occurred many times. This chain links TRBV20-1 with TRBJ1-2, with D possibly matching TRBD1 (5 bases). This CDR3 is 11 amino acids long. V lost 4 bases and J lost 8, with 11 bases in between. The germline gives CDR1 DFQATT, CDR2 SNEGSKA (reference sequence). CDR3 nucleotides: TGCAGTGCTACGCGAGGGGAGGGCTACACCTTC. Translation: CSATRGEGYTF.

Ten or more counts support this clonotype. This chain connects TRBV6-5 to TRBJ2-3, with D maybe TRBD1 (6 bases). The germline V gene has CDR1 MNHEY and CDR2 SVGAGI. The CDR3 spans 14 residues. V was clipped by 1 base and J by 3 bases, with 8 bases between them. The CDR3 spells CASSYWQGTDTQYF. CDR3 nucleotide sequence: TGTGCCAGCAGTTACTGGCAGGGGACAGATACGCAGTATTTT.

In this sample, this clonotype turned up a few times. The chain joins TRBV18 to TRBJ1-2; possibly TRBD1 for D (6 bases). The length of the CDR3 is 13 residues. Germline assignment: CDR1 KGHSH and CDR2 LQKENI. V dropped 4 bases and J dropped 3 bases, with 9 bases sitting between them. The CDR3: CASSQRQDYGYTF. As DNA, the CDR3 is TGTGCCAGCTCACAACGACAGGACTATGGCTACACCTTC.

This clonotype was counted only a few times. This CDR3 reads CASSIASGGAQETQYF. CDR3 in DNA: TGTGCCAGCAGCATAGCCTCAGGGGGGGCCCAAGAGACCCAGTACTTC. This rearrangement joins TRBV11-2 to TRBJ2-5, with D perhaps TRBD1 or TRBD2 (7 bases each). CDR1 and CDR2 (germline): SGHAT, FQNNGV. The CDR3 totals 16 residues. The germline V and J ends were trimmed by 5 bases and 1 base, with 17 bases remaining between them.

This clonotype has at least ten counts. The rearrangement links TRBV5-1 to TRBJ2-7; possibly TRBD2 for D (5 bases). The CDR3 runs to 15 residues. Germline V lookup: CDR1 SGHRS, CDR2 YFSETQ. With 4 bases removed from V and 3 bases from J, the gap between germline ends came to 17 bases. The CDR3 DNA reads as TGCGCCAGCAGCGTTGGCTCGGGATTTAGCTACGAGCAGTACTTC. Encoded protein: CASSVGSGFSYEQYF.

This clonotype was seen ten or more times. V gene TRBV20-1 combines with J gene TRBJ2-6, with a tentative D call TRBD2 (6 bases). CDR3 length: 15 amino acids. Germline V gene lookup returns CDR1 DFQATT and CDR2 SNEGSKA (reference sequence). V lost 6 bases, J lost 2 bases, and 14 bases lay in between. This CDR3 reads CSASPASAGANVLTF. In DNA, the CDR3 is TGCAGTGCAAGCCCCGCTAGCGCTGGGGCCAACGTCCTGACTTTC.

The chain joins TRBV10-3 to TRBJ1-5, with a possible D match to TRBD1 (5 bases). The V gene lost 3 bases and the J gene lost 11 bases, with 8 bases spanning the gap. The CDR3 is 11 amino acids. Germline CDR1 is ENHRY and CDR2 is SYGVKD. The chain's CDR3 is CAISDGTSQHF. CDR3 bases: TGTGCCATCAGTGACGGGACGTCCCAGCATTTT.

The gene calls are TRBV20-1 and TRBJ1-5; 9 bases are shared with TRBD1. Looked up from germline, CDR1 is DFQATT and CDR2 is SNEGSKA (reference sequence). The CDR3 totals 15 residues. With V trimmed by 3 bases and J by 5 bases, 8 bases remained unmatched. Here the CDR3 reads CSASGTGQWDQPQHF. CDR3 sequence (DNA): TGCAGTGCTAGTGGGACAGGGCAGTGGGATCAGCCCCAGCATTTT.